Listed here are 26 T cell receptor beta chains from one sample, sequenced in a study of blood T cell repertoires in COVID-19. Repertoires were generated with immunoSEQ multiplex PCR, while TCRdb's copy carries only in-frame clones and drops some. This table has roughly 250,000 clones, roughly 82% appearing once. Sequencing used peripheral blood. The receptors were gathered from a woman of 80 years or more with active or convalescent COVID-19.

This chain connects TRBV9 to TRBJ1-3, with 8 bases aligning to TRBD1. This CDR3 spans 17 amino acids. V lost 0 bases to trimming and J lost 6 bases; unmatched junction nucleotides: 11. Germline lookup yields CDR1 SGDLS and CDR2 YYNGEE. CDR3 amino acids: CASSVATDRVNSNTIYF. In DNA form, the CDR3 reads TGTGCCAGCAGCGTAGCTACGGACAGGGTCAACTCAAACACCATATATTTT.

This clone appeared once. The chain combines TRBV3-1 (or the pseudogene TRBV3-2) with TRBJ1-4; D might be TRBD1 (6 bases). Germline CDR1 and CDR2: LGHDT and YNNKEL (reference sequence). Trimming shortened V by 6 bases and J by 8 bases, and 13 bases separated the two germline ends. The CDR3 totals 13 residues. CDR3 nucleotides: TGTGCCAGCAGTCCAGGGACATTCGAAAAACTGTTTTTT. It codes for CASSPGTFEKLFF.

The chain combines TRBV7-2 with TRBJ2-7, with TRBD1 as a possible D gene (5 bases). Per germline, CDR1 SGHTA and CDR2 FQGNSA. The CDR3 has 13 amino acids. Trimming pared 1 base from V and 5 bases from J, leaving 9 bases between. Written as DNA, the CDR3 is TGTGCCAGCAGCTTAGGACCCAGGGACGAGCAGTACTTC. This gives the protein CASSLGPRDEQYF.

The chain links TRBV3-1 (or the pseudogene TRBV3-2) to TRBJ1-4, with TRBD1 matching 9 bases. The CDR3 is 14 amino acids. Germline V gives CDR1 LGHDT, CDR2 YNNKEL (reference sequence). V lost 4 bases, J lost 8 bases, and 5 bases stayed unmatched. The chain's CDR3 is CASSLGTGSEKLFF. Written as DNA, the CDR3 is TGTGCCAGCAGCCTCGGGACAGGGAGCGAAAAACTGTTTTTT.

This chain links TRBV5-4 with TRBJ1-3, with D perhaps TRBD1 (6 bases). With 2 bases removed from V and 0 bases from J, the gap between germline ends came to 9 bases. The CDR3 runs 15 residues. Germline V gene data show CDR1 as SGHNT and CDR2 as YYREEE (reference sequence). The CDR3 DNA reads TGTGCCAGCAGCTTCCAGGGGAGCTCTGGAAACACCATATATTTT. It specifies CASSFQGSSGNTIYF.

V usage is TRBV27 and J usage is TRBJ2-3; D unresolved. Germline CDR1 is MNHEY and CDR2 is SMNVEV (reference sequence). Trimming removed 3 bases at V and 6 bases at J, with 13 bases between. The CDR3 runs to 14 residues. The CDR3 DNA follows: TGTGCCAGCAGTTTCCCGCAGCCGCGGGATACGCAGTATTTT. It yields the protein CASSFPQPRDTQYF.

The CDR3: CASMGGGLNQPQHF. For the CDR3, the DNA is TGTGCCAGCATGGGAGGAGGGTTGAATCAGCCCCAGCATTTT. The rearrangement uses TRBV2 and TRBJ1-5; no definite D call. V was pared by 7 bases and J by 4 bases, with 14 bases between. This CDR3 is 14 amino acids long. CDR1 and CDR2 (germline): SNHLY, FYNNEI. Based on the CDR3 plus reference TRBV2 and TRBJ1-5, the full variable domain is EPEVTQTPSHQVTQMGQEVILRCVPISNHLYFYWYRQILGQKVEFLVSFYNNEISEKSEIFDDQFSVERPDGSNFTLKIRSTKLEDSAMYFCASMGGGLNQPQHFGDGTRLSIL.

This clone was found a few times. CDR3 DNA: TGTGCCAGCAGCTCGGGACATTACTATGGCTACACCTTC. Amino acids: CASSSGHYYGYTF. The J gene is TRBJ1-2, the V gene TRBV7-8; weak D call: TRBD1 (6 bases). The V end lost 4 bases, the J end lost 3 bases, and 9 bases lay between the germline ends. Germline V gives CDR1 SGHVS, CDR2 FQNEAQ. The CDR3 spans 13 residues.

This clone was detected ten times or more. CDR3 coding DNA: TGTGCCACCTCCGGGTCCTTAAGTTTAAATTCACCCCTCCACTTT. Its protein is CATSGSLSLNSPLHF. The rearrangement links TRBV10-3 to TRBJ1-6; unclear D gene. The germline V gene encodes CDR1 ENHRY and CDR2 SYGVKD. The CDR3 has 15 residues. Trimming took 10 bases from V and 7 from J, leaving 20 bases between them.

The V and J genes are TRBV10-1 and TRBJ2-1, with TRBD2 identical over 9 bases. Germline trimming cut 6 bases from V and 10 bases from J; bases unmatched to any gene: 7. The CDR3 is made up of 13 amino acids. CDR1 is WNHNN, CDR2 SYGVQD, per germline (reference sequence). CDR3 in amino acids: CASSRVAGEEQFF. CDR3 DNA sequence: TGCGCCAGCAGCCGGGTAGCGGGAGAAGAGCAGTTCTTC.

This sequence joins TRBV6-5 and TRBJ1-1, with D uncertain. The germline CDR1 and CDR2 sequences are MNHEY and SVGAGI. The CDR3 spans 14 residues. V was cut by 2 bases and J by 0 bases, with 7 bases left in between. The CDR3 region is CASSYLTLNTEAFF. The CDR3 DNA sequence: TGTGCCAGCAGTTACCTGACACTGAACACTGAAGCTTTCTTT.

This chain joins TRBV19 and TRBJ1-4; weak D call: TRBD1 (6 bases). CDR1 and CDR2 from the germline V gene are LNHDA and SQIVND (reference sequence). Trimming took 10 bases from V and 6 from J, leaving 21 bases between them. The CDR3 is made up of 15 amino acids. This CDR3 reads CATSPRGGSDEKLFF. DNA of the CDR3: TGTGCCACCTCCCCTAGAGGGGGATCAGATGAAAAACTGTTTTTT.

This clone turned up a few times. The chain uses TRBV28 and TRBJ1-2, with D perhaps TRBD1 (5 bases). V dropped 5 bases and J dropped 8 bases, with 12 bases sitting between them. Germline-derived CDR1 and CDR2 are MDHEN and SYDVKM. The length of the CDR3 is 12 residues. As DNA, the CDR3 is TGTGCCAGCAGTACGAGACAGAAGGGCTACACCTTC. This codes for CASSTRQKGYTF.

Regarding this clone: A junction end diverges from the germline sequence, so it may reflect a read error. The rearrangement links TRBV4-1 to TRBJ1-4; D is ambiguous. CDR3 size: 10 residues. The V gene's germline CDR1 is MGHRA and CDR2 YSYEKL. The CDR3 loop is CASSREERTF. The CDR3 DNA follows: TGCGCCAGCAGCCGGGAAGAGCGGACTTTT.

J is TRBJ1-5 and V is TRBV27; D is unresolved. Germline-derived CDR1 and CDR2 are MNHEY and SMNVEV (reference sequence). CDR3 size: 12 residues. Trimming took off 8 bases at V and 3 bases at J, with 8 bases between the two ends. CDR3 amino acids: CASGRDNQPQHF. For the CDR3, the DNA is TGTGCCAGCGGGCGGGACAATCAGCCCCAGCATTTT.

The chain employs TRBV5-4 and TRBJ2-1; maybe TRBD1 (5 bases). V was clipped by 6 bases and J by 6 bases, with 13 bases between them. Germline V gene sequence: CDR1 SGHNT, CDR2 YYREEE (reference sequence). The CDR3 contains 13 residues. CDR3 in amino acids: CASTTKGANEQFF. The CDR3 nucleotides read TGTGCCAGCACCACGAAAGGGGCCAATGAGCAGTTCTTC.

The rearrangement joins TRBV3-1 (or the pseudogene TRBV3-2) to TRBJ2-3, with 10 positions matching TRBD2. Germline V gene sequence: CDR1 LGHDT, CDR2 YNNKEL (reference sequence). The CDR3 is made up of 20 amino acids. The V and J ends lost 5 bases and 6 bases, in that order; junction bases with no gene match: 23. This CDR3 reads CASSSMVAGLADIFGDTQYF. The CDR3 DNA reads as TGTGCCAGCAGCTCCATGGTAGCTGGACTAGCGGATATTTTTGGGGATACGCAGTATTTT.

The chain joins TRBV28 to TRBJ1-2; unclear D gene. Trimming removed 6 bases from V and 2 bases from J, with 19 bases in between. This CDR3 region has 16 residues. CDR1 MDHEN and CDR2 SYDVKM come from the germline V gene. The CDR3 loop is CASSLRRGTSNYGYTF. The CDR3 coding sequence is TGTGCCAGCAGCCTTCGTAGAGGCACTTCAAACTATGGCTACACCTTC.

The V and J genes are TRBV3-1 (or the pseudogene TRBV3-2) and TRBJ1-4, with TRBD1 matching over 9 bases. J lost 5 bases, V lost 3 bases, and 4 bases had no gene match. The V gene's germline CDR1 is LGHDT and CDR2 YNNKEL (reference sequence). The CDR3 is made up of 15 amino acids. The CDR3 protein is CASSQPGQGNEKLFF. CDR3 in DNA: TGTGCCAGCAGCCAGCCCGGACAGGGGAATGAAAAACTGTTTTTT.

This chain connects TRBV2 to TRBJ2-3, with a tentative D call TRBD2 (6 bases). Germline CDR1 is SNHLY and CDR2 is FYNNEI. This CDR3 spans 16 amino acids. V gave up 4 bases and J gave up 0 bases, with 14 bases separating them. CDR3 sequence (DNA): TGTGCCAGCAGTGTGGATACGGGGACTAGCACAGATACGCAGTATTTT. This encodes CASSVDTGTSTDTQYF.

This clone was seen just once. The chain links TRBV6-5 to TRBJ1-1; D unresolved. V lost 6 bases, J lost 1 base, and 9 bases lay in between. The CDR3 consists of 13 residues. Germline V gene data show CDR1 as MNHEY and CDR2 as SVGAGI. This chain's CDR3 is CASRVSSNTEAFF. CDR3 nucleotides: TGTGCCAGCAGGGTCAGTTCGAACACTGAAGCTTTCTTT.

This sequence joins TRBV3-1 (or the pseudogene TRBV3-2) and TRBJ1-6, with 9 bases aligning to TRBD1. Germline V lookup: CDR1 LGHDT, CDR2 YNNKEL (reference sequence). The junction had 2 bases not matched to a gene; V was cut back by 8 bases and J by 6 bases. There are 13 residues in the CDR3. The CDR3 region is CASSDRGNSPLHF. The CDR3 DNA follows: TGTGCCAGCTCGGACAGGGGTAATTCACCCCTCCACTTT.

This clone turned up a few times. This chain joins TRBV4-1 and TRBJ2-7; D possibly corresponds to TRBD2 (5 bases). The germline CDR1 and CDR2 sequences are MGHRA and YSYEKL. The CDR3 consists of 13 residues. V shed 4 bases and J shed 5 bases, with 12 bases lying between them. The CDR3 sequence is CASSLQLVHEQYF. The CDR3 DNA follows: TGCGCCAGCAGCCTACAACTAGTCCACGAGCAGTACTTC.

The chain is built from TRBV6-4 and TRBJ2-1, with a tentative D call TRBD1 (5 bases). The CDR3 contains 16 residues. The V gene lost 1 base and the J gene lost 6 bases, with 16 bases spanning the gap. CDR1 is MRHNA, CDR2 SNTAGT, per germline. For the CDR3, the DNA is TGTGCCAGCAGTGACTGGCCAGGGATAGTAGGCAATGAGCAGTTCTTC. It encodes CASSDWPGIVGNEQFF.

The gene calls are TRBV29-1 and TRBJ1-4, with 9 bases that match TRBD1. Unmatched junction bases numbered 6, after V lost 6 bases and J lost 7 bases. The V gene's germline CDR1 is SQVTM and CDR2 ANQGSEA. CDR3 length: 13 residues. In DNA, the CDR3 is TGCAGCGTCGGACAGGGGATGGGTGAAAAACTGTTTTTT. This sequence encodes CSVGQGMGEKLFF.

The chain uses TRBV18 and TRBJ2-5, with 12 bases fitting TRBD2. Germline-derived CDR1 and CDR2 are KGHSH and LQKENI. V shed 3 bases and J 7 bases; nucleotides not matched to a gene: 6. The CDR3 is 15 residues long. The CDR3 region is CASSPTSGSFGTQYF. CDR3 in DNA: TGTGCCAGCTCACCGACTAGCGGGAGTTTTGGGACCCAGTACTTC.